Listed below are T cell receptor beta chains from one sample, sequenced in a study of blood T cell repertoires in COVID-19. Profiled with immunoSEQ multiplex PCR; TCRdb holds only in-frame clones, not every one. The table includes around 190,000 clones, approximately 80% detected once. Sequences were obtained from peripheral blood. The source of these receptors is a man aged 55 to 70 with acute or convalescent COVID-19. Each CDR3 is given with its conserved first and last residue. Each record gives: CDR3 length, V gene, J gene, clone size, D gene, CDR3 DNA, CDR3 protein. The D gene is left open where the match is weak. Clone sizes are given selectively: once, few, many, or a class where the clone is expanded.

CDR3 length: 14
V gene: TRBV6-5
J gene: TRBJ2-2
clone size: few
D gene: -
CDR3 DNA: TGTGCCAGCAGATTGCACAGGAACACCGGGGAGCTGTTTTTT
CDR3 protein: CASRLHRNTGELFF

CDR3 length: 14
V gene: TRBV6-6
J gene: TRBJ1-1
clone size: -
D gene: -
CDR3 DNA: TGTGCCAGCAGTTATCCAGAAATGAACACTGAAGCTTTCTTT
CDR3 protein: CASSYPEMNTEAFF

CDR3 length: 16
V gene: TRBV2
J gene: TRBJ2-2
clone size: -
D gene: -
CDR3 DNA: TGTGCCAGCAGCGGAGGGACGGCCGCGAACACCGGGGAGCTGTTTTTT
CDR3 protein: CASSGGTAANTGELFF

CDR3 length: 15
V gene: TRBV5-1
J gene: TRBJ1-2
clone size: -
D gene: TRBD1
CDR3 DNA: TGCGCCAGCAGCTTGGTTGGACAGGGGGCAGTTGGCTACACCTTC
CDR3 protein: CASSLVGQGAVGYTF

CDR3 length: 14
V gene: TRBV27
J gene: TRBJ2-7
clone size: -
D gene: TRBD2
CDR3 DNA: TGTGCCAGCAGTTTAGCGGGGGGGCCCTACGAGCAGTACTTC
CDR3 protein: CASSLAGGPYEQYF

CDR3 length: 16
V gene: TRBV5-6
J gene: TRBJ2-1
clone size: -
D gene: TRBD2
CDR3 DNA: TGTGCCAGCAGCTTGGGCCGGGGGGGCGGCTACAATGAGCAGTTCTTC
CDR3 protein: CASSLGRGGGYNEQFF

CDR3 length: 18
V gene: TRBV7-2
J gene: TRBJ1-6
clone size: -
D gene: -
CDR3 DNA: TGTGCCAGCAGCCCCTTACAGGGAATGAGCTCCTATAATTCACCCCTCCACTTT
CDR3 protein: CASSPLQGMSSYNSPLHF

CDR3 length: 15
V gene: TRBV10-3
J gene: TRBJ1-1
clone size: few
D gene: TRBD1
CDR3 DNA: TGTGCCATCACTCGGGACAGGGGGTGGGGCACTGAAGCTTTCTTT
CDR3 protein: CAITRDRGWGTEAFF

CDR3 length: 14
V gene: TRBV6-5
J gene: TRBJ1-2
clone size: -
D gene: -
CDR3 DNA: TGTGCCAGCAGTCCCAGCACTCTAATCGGGGGCTACACCTTC
CDR3 protein: CASSPSTLIGGYTF

CDR3 length: 15
V gene: TRBV5-1
J gene: TRBJ2-3
clone size: -
D gene: -
CDR3 DNA: TGCGCCAGCAGCGTGGGGGACTGGGGCACAGATACGCAGTATTTT
CDR3 protein: CASSVGDWGTDTQYF

CDR3 length: 15
V gene: TRBV19
J gene: TRBJ1-5
clone size: once
D gene: -
CDR3 DNA: TGTGCCAGTAGTACCGACTCCCCGGGCAATCAGCCCCAGCATTTT
CDR3 protein: CASSTDSPGNQPQHF

CDR3 length: 18
V gene: TRBV11-2
J gene: TRBJ2-3
clone size: -
D gene: TRBD2
CDR3 DNA: TGTGCCAGCAGCTTACGGGTGTCTAGCGGGAGGGCCACAGATACGCAGTATTTT
CDR3 protein: CASSLRVSSGRATDTQYF

CDR3 length: 18
V gene: TRBV6-8
J gene: TRBJ2-3
clone size: -
D gene: -
CDR3 DNA: TGTGCCAGCAGTCCATCCCTGAAACTAATCCCTAGCACAGATACGCAGTATTTT
CDR3 protein: CASSPSLKLIPSTDTQYF

CDR3 length: 17
V gene: TRBV10-1
J gene: TRBJ1-1
clone size: -
D gene: TRBD1
CDR3 DNA: TGCGCCAGCAGTGAGGGGAGGACAGGGGAGCTGAACACTGAAGCTTTCTTT
CDR3 protein: CASSEGRTGELNTEAFF

CDR3 length: 16
V gene: TRBV5-8
J gene: TRBJ1-3
clone size: -
D gene: -
CDR3 DNA: TGTGCCAGCAGCTTGGAGGGGTTTGCAGCTGGAAACACCATATATTTT
CDR3 protein: CASSLEGFAAGNTIYF

CDR3 length: 16
V gene: TRBV20-1
J gene: TRBJ1-6
clone size: -
D gene: TRBD1
CDR3 DNA: TGCAGTGCTAGTCCGACAGGGGGCAGGGGTAATTCACCCCTCCACTTT
CDR3 protein: CSASPTGGRGNSPLHF

CDR3 length: 16
V gene: TRBV5-4
J gene: TRBJ2-2
clone size: many
D gene: TRBD2
CDR3 DNA: TGTGCCAGCAGCTTAGGCACTAGCGGATTCACCGGGGAGCTGTTTTTT
CDR3 protein: CASSLGTSGFTGELFF

CDR3 length: 14
V gene: TRBV5-5
J gene: TRBJ1-4
clone size: -
D gene: -
CDR3 DNA: TGTGCCAGCAGCTTGTCAGGGGCTAATGAAAAACTGTTTTTT
CDR3 protein: CASSLSGANEKLFF

CDR3 length: 15
V gene: TRBV15
J gene: TRBJ2-3
clone size: -
D gene: -
CDR3 DNA: TGTGCCACCAGCAGTGTGAGACTTAGCACAGATACGCAGTATTTT
CDR3 protein: CATSSVRLSTDTQYF

CDR3 length: 17
V gene: TRBV13
J gene: TRBJ2-2
clone size: -
D gene: -
CDR3 DNA: TGTGCCAGCAGCTTAGGATATGACAGAATTAACACCGGGGAGCTGTTTTTT
CDR3 protein: CASSLGYDRINTGELFF

CDR3 length: 15
V gene: TRBV7-8
J gene: TRBJ2-1
clone size: -
D gene: -
CDR3 DNA: TGTGCCAGCAGCTTATCTAGCAGCTCCTACAATGAGCAGTTCTTC
CDR3 protein: CASSLSSSSYNEQFF

CDR3 length: 16
V gene: TRBV2
J gene: TRBJ1-2
clone size: -
D gene: TRBD1
CDR3 DNA: TGTGCCAGCAAGGCCCCTTTGGGACAGGGAGACTATGGCTACACCTTC
CDR3 protein: CASKAPLGQGDYGYTF

CDR3 length: 15
V gene: TRBV9
J gene: TRBJ1-2
clone size: few
D gene: -
CDR3 DNA: TGTGCCAGCAGCCCCCGGACAGAAGGCCTCTCTGGCTACACCTTC
CDR3 protein: CASSPRTEGLSGYTF

CDR3 length: 17
V gene: TRBV9
J gene: TRBJ2-3
clone size: -
D gene: -
CDR3 DNA: TGTGCCAGCAGCGTAGTGGGAGGACGCATTAGCACAGATACGCAGTATTTT
CDR3 protein: CASSVVGGRISTDTQYF

CDR3 length: 17
V gene: TRBV4-3
J gene: TRBJ2-5
clone size: once
D gene: TRBD2
CDR3 DNA: TGCGCCAGCAGCCAAGGACTAGCGGGGGGTTACTGGGAGACCCAGTACTTC
CDR3 protein: CASSQGLAGGYWETQYF

CDR3 length: 16
V gene: TRBV18
J gene: TRBJ2-3
clone size: -
D gene: -
CDR3 DNA: TGTGCCAGCTCACCAAGGGACAAATCCTCCACAGATACGCAGTATTTT
CDR3 protein: CASSPRDKSSTDTQYF

CDR3 length: 17
V gene: TRBV28
J gene: TRBJ2-7
clone size: once
D gene: TRBD1
CDR3 DNA: TGTGCCAGCAGGGACAGGGGCTACAGGGAGAGTGGGTCGGAGCAGTACTTC
CDR3 protein: CASRDRGYRESGSEQYF

CDR3 length: 19
V gene: TRBV3-1/TRBV3-2
J gene: TRBJ1-6
clone size: -
D gene: -
CDR3 DNA: TGTGCCAGCAGCCAGAAGGCAGGGGTTTTTAGCTCCTATAATTCACCCCTCCACTTT
CDR3 protein: CASSQKAGVFSSYNSPLHF

CDR3 length: 16
V gene: TRBV7-6
J gene: TRBJ2-2
clone size: -
D gene: -
CDR3 DNA: TGTGCCAGCAGCTTACAAACGATGGGGGCGGGCGGGGAGCTGTTTTTT
CDR3 protein: CASSLQTMGAGGELFF

CDR3 length: 15
V gene: TRBV3-1/TRBV3-2
J gene: TRBJ2-7
clone size: -
D gene: -
CDR3 DNA: TGTGCCAGCAGCCGCCCCCTAGCGAACTCCTACGAGCAGTACTTC
CDR3 protein: CASSRPLANSYEQYF

CDR3 length: 12
V gene: TRBV19
J gene: TRBJ1-5
clone size: -
D gene: -
CDR3 DNA: TGTGCCAGTGGAGTCAGGAGGCAGCCCCAGCATTTT
CDR3 protein: CASGVRRQPQHF

CDR3 length: 13
V gene: TRBV6-5
J gene: TRBJ2-1
clone size: -
D gene: TRBD2
CDR3 DNA: TGTGCCAGCAGGTTACTAGCGGGGGGTGAGCAGTTCTTC
CDR3 protein: CASRLLAGGEQFF

CDR3 length: 13
V gene: TRBV5-4
J gene: TRBJ1-2
clone size: -
D gene: -
CDR3 DNA: TGTGCCAGCAGTTTTCAGGAGGGATGGGGCTACACCTTC
CDR3 protein: CASSFQEGWGYTF

CDR3 length: 19
V gene: TRBV9
J gene: TRBJ2-1
clone size: -
D gene: TRBD2
CDR3 DNA: TGTGCCAGCAGCGTAGCTAGTAGCGGGGGATTTAGCTCCTACAATGAGCAGTTCTTC
CDR3 protein: CASSVASSGGFSSYNEQFF

CDR3 length: 15
V gene: TRBV10-3
J gene: TRBJ1-1
clone size: -
D gene: TRBD1
CDR3 DNA: TGTGCCATCAGGAGCCAGACAGGGGGGAACACTGAAGCTTTCTTT
CDR3 protein: CAIRSQTGGNTEAFF

CDR3 length: 14
V gene: TRBV10-3
J gene: TRBJ2-7
clone size: -
D gene: -
CDR3 DNA: TGTGCCATCAGTGACGGACTGAGAAGTTACGAGCAGTACTTC
CDR3 protein: CAISDGLRSYEQYF

CDR3 length: 14
V gene: TRBV5-4
J gene: TRBJ1-1
clone size: -
D gene: TRBD1
CDR3 DNA: TGTGCCAGCAGCTTTGAGGGGGCCGGCACTGAAGCTTTCTTT
CDR3 protein: CASSFEGAGTEAFF

CDR3 length: 17
V gene: TRBV15
J gene: TRBJ1-6
clone size: -
D gene: TRBD1
CDR3 DNA: TGTGCCACCAGCCGCACCCCTACCGGGACAGTAAATTCACCCCTCCACTTT
CDR3 protein: CATSRTPTGTVNSPLHF

CDR3 length: 13
V gene: TRBV11-1
J gene: TRBJ2-7
clone size: -
D gene: TRBD1
CDR3 DNA: TGTGCCAGCAGCTTCGACAGGGAAAGGGAGCAGTACTTC
CDR3 protein: CASSFDREREQYF

CDR3 length: 14
V gene: TRBV6-5
J gene: TRBJ2-1
clone size: -
D gene: -
CDR3 DNA: TGTGCCAGCAGGCTAGGGGTGGGGATAGATGAGCAGTTCTTC
CDR3 protein: CASRLGVGIDEQFF

CDR3 length: 19
V gene: TRBV5-1
J gene: TRBJ1-1
clone size: -
D gene: -
CDR3 DNA: TGCGCCAGCAGCCCGGGGAGATTATTACAGGGCCCATTGAACACTGAAGCTTTCTTT
CDR3 protein: CASSPGRLLQGPLNTEAFF

CDR3 length: 15
V gene: TRBV6-6
J gene: TRBJ1-4
clone size: -
D gene: TRBD1
CDR3 DNA: TGTGCCAGCAGACAGGGGGCGTTGGGCAGTGAAAAACTGTTTTTT
CDR3 protein: CASRQGALGSEKLFF

CDR3 length: 16
V gene: TRBV9
J gene: TRBJ1-1
clone size: -
D gene: TRBD1
CDR3 DNA: TGTGCCAGCAGGTCTGGACAGGGAGGATTGAGGACTGAAGCTTTCTTT
CDR3 protein: CASRSGQGGLRTEAFF

CDR3 length: 13
V gene: TRBV27
J gene: TRBJ2-5
clone size: few
D gene: -
CDR3 DNA: TGTGCCAGCCGAACTCCACCAGGAGAGACCCAGTACTTC
CDR3 protein: CASRTPPGETQYF

CDR3 length: 13
V gene: TRBV10-2
J gene: TRBJ2-7
clone size: -
D gene: TRBD1
CDR3 DNA: TGCGCCAGCAGTACCAGGGGGATAAACGAGCAGTACTTC
CDR3 protein: CASSTRGINEQYF

CDR3 length: 16
V gene: TRBV11-2
J gene: TRBJ2-7
clone size: once
D gene: -
CDR3 DNA: TGTGCCAGCAGCTCTTATATAGCGCTACGGCCCCACGAGCAGTACTTC
CDR3 protein: CASSSYIALRPHEQYF

CDR3 length: 13
V gene: TRBV6-5
J gene: TRBJ1-1
clone size: -
D gene: -
CDR3 DNA: TGTGCCAGCAGTTACCGGGGGAACACTGAAGCTTTCTTT
CDR3 protein: CASSYRGNTEAFF